This T cell receptor beta chain was obtained from a study of T cell responses to AZD1222 COVID-19 vaccine. Whole-study findings and limits: With two AZD1222 doses given, Spike-specific TCR breadth and depth both rose. Seropositive status at baseline applied to only five to seven AZD1222 recipients.

Assay used: immunoSEQ multiplex PCR; TCRdb lists only in-frame clones, some missing. The sample contains about 100,000 clones, 88% of which appear only once. Germline V gene sequence: CDR1 SNHLY, CDR2 FYNNEI. Trimming removed 4 bases from V and 2 bases from J, with 11 bases in between. CDR3 length: 14 residues. Concerning this clone itself: The antigen is not known.

The rearrangement uses TRBV2 and TRBJ2-5; possible D gene TRBD1, 6 bases. Sequencing was performed on peripheral blood, taken on day 0 of AZD1222 vaccination. This clonotype was obtained from an adult in good health. The DNA for the CDR3 is TGTGCCAGCAGTGTCCCGACAGGACAAGAGACCCAGTACTTC. This encodes CASSVPTGQETQYF.